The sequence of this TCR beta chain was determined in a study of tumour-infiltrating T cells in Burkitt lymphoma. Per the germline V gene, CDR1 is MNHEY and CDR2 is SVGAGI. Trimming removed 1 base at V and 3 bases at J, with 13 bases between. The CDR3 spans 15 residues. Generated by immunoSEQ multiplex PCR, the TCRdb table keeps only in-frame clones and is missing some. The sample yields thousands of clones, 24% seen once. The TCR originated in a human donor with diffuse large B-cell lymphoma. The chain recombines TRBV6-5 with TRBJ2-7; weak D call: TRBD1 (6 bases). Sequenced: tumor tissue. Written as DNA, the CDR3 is TGTGCCAGCAGTTACTTATCAGGGGAACTCTACGAGCAGTACTTC. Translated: CASSYLSGELYEQYF.